This T cell receptor beta chain comes out of a study of Ad26.COV2.S vaccination and SARS-CoV-2 variants. Study context: A participant enrolled in the COV1001 Ad26.COV2.S trial arm provided the sample.

Worth noting for this clone: Its antigen is undetermined.

The germline gives CDR1 SNHLY, CDR2 FYNNEI. The CDR3 loop spans 14 amino acids. V lost 11 bases and J lost 0, with 13 bases in between. The study's findings and limits: In vaccinated individuals, spike-specific CD8+ and CD4+ T cell responses reportedly displayed substantial breadth.

Sequencing was performed with immunoSEQ multiplex PCR; in TCRdb, only in-frame clones are kept and a portion is missing. The sample yields 400,000 to 500,000 clones, more than 75% seen once. As to treatment: around 19 received Ad26.COV2.S at low or high dose, single or two shots; 5 received placebo; per-sample allocation not given. Day 63 after the first vaccine or placebo injection was the time point for sampling. The chain joins TRBV2 to TRBJ2-2, with TRBD1 as a possible D gene (5 bases). Material: peripheral blood, obtained in a trial of Ad26.COV2.S vaccine versus placebo. The sequence derives from a person between 18 and 59 years old who received the Ad26.COV2.S COVID-19 vaccine or a placebo. CDR3 DNA: TGTGCCGGTTCAAAACAGGCGAACACCGGGGAGCTGTTTTTT. It yields the protein CAGSKQANTGELFF.